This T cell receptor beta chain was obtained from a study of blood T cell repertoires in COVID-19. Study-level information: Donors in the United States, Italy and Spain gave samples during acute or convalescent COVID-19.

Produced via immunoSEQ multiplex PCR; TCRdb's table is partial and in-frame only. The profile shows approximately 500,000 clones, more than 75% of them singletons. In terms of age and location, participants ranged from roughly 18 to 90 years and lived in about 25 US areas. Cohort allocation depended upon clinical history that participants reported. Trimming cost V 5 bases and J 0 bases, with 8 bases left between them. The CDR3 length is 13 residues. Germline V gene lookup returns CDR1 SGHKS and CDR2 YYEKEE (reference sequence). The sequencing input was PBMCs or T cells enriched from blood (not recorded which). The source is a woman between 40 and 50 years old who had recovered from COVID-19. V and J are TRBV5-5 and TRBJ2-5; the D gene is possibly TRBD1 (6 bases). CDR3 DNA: TGTGCCAGCAGTGAGGGGGACCAAGAGACCCAGTACTTC. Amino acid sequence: CASSEGDQETQYF.